The source of this T cell receptor beta chain is a study of cytotoxic CD8 clonotypes in ibrutinib-treated CLL. Study overall: Patients attained 25 or so partial and 2 complete responses; at median 68 months, about 14 remained remitted while about twelve progressed. General study findings and limits: Contraction or stability on treatment was seen for public clonotypes, which were uncommon. Sampling times differed between sustained-remission and progressing patients. Starting clonality was above that of age-matched healthy donors and tracked circulating CD8+ T-cell counts.

In this sample, this clone turned up a few times. Its antigen remains unidentified. Repertoires were generated with immunoSEQ multiplex PCR, while TCRdb's copy carries only in-frame clones and drops some. The sample holds more than 75,000 clones, about 74% seen once. Sequenced here: PBMCs, sampled after 24 months of ibrutinib treatment. The origin of this receptor is a human donor with chronic lymphocytic leukemia.

The CDR3 region has the DNA TGTGCCAGCAGCTTATCGTCCGGGGGACACAATGAGCAGTTCTTC. Its protein product is CASSLSSGGHNEQFF. The rearrangement uses TRBV11-3 and TRBJ2-1; perhaps TRBD2 as D (6 bases). Trimming left V 2 bases short and J 5 bases short, with 13 bases between. CDR3 length: 15 residues. Per germline, CDR1 SGHNT and CDR2 YENEEA.